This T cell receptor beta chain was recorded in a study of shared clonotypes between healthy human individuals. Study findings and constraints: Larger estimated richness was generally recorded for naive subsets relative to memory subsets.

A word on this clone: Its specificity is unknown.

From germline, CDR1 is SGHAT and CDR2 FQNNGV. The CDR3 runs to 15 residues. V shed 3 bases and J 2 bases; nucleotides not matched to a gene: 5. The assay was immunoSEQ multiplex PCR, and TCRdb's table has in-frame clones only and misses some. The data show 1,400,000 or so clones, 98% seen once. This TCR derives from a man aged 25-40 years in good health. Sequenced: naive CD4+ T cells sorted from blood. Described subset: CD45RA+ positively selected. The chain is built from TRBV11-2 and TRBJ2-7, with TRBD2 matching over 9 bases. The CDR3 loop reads CASSLASGTTYEQYF. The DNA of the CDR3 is TGTGCCAGCAGCTTGGCTAGCGGGACCACCTACGAGCAGTACTTC. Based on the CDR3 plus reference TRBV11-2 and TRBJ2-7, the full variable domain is EAGVAQSPRYKIIEKRQSVAFWCNPISGHATLYWYQQILGQGPKLLIQFQNNGVVDDSQLPKDRFSAERLKGVDSTLKIQPAKLEDSAVYLCASSLASGTTYEQYFGPGTRLTVT.